This T cell receptor (beta chain) stems from a study of blood T cell repertoires in COVID-19. Study background: Sites in the United States, Italy and Spain provided acute and convalescent COVID-19 samples. Sources were T cells, B-cell-depleted T cells, or PBMCs; the material itself was cDNA or gDNA.

CDR3 length equals 14 residues. Per the germline V gene, CDR1 is MNHEY and CDR2 is SMNVEV (reference sequence). With 6 bases removed from V and 5 bases from J, the gap between germline ends came to 14 bases. Original processing notes: From reference gene primer amplification, estimates of nucleated cell counts were derived. Repertoires were generated with immunoSEQ multiplex PCR, while TCRdb's copy carries only in-frame clones and drops some. V, J and clone size were drawn from that table, and D and trimming were deduced from the DNA. The table shows about 190,000 clones, with over 75% occurring only once.

This chain uses TRBV27 with TRBJ2-1, with D maybe TRBD1 (6 bases). This clonotype was sampled from a middle-aged woman who had recovered from COVID-19. Sequencing input: peripheral blood. The CDR3 reads CASSRPGTNNEQFF. The DNA of the CDR3 is TGTGCCAGCAGCCGACCGGGGACAAACAATGAGCAGTTCTTC.